The present T cell receptor (beta chain) was sequenced within a study of cytomegalovirus exposure and HLA in healthy donors. As for the donors, each was a healthy bone marrow donor. It was with 60 Vbeta and 13 Jbeta primers that the PCR ran. Some clones are missing from TCRdb's copy, which holds only in-frame ones; the method was immunoSEQ multiplex PCR. This table holds 210,000 or so clones, approximately 81% found once. The source material was PBMCs. This sequence originates from a girl aged 2-10 years in good health and CMV-seronegative.

The DNA for the CDR3 is TGTGCCACCAGCCATTTAGGACAGCCGGAAAAACTGTTTTTT. It encodes CATSHLGQPEKLFF. This chain uses TRBV15 with TRBJ1-4; a possible D gene is TRBD1 (6 bases). Trimming removed 5 bases at V and 8 bases at J, with 15 bases between. The CDR3 spans 14 residues. Germline CDR1 reads LNHNV; CDR2 reads YYDKDF (reference sequence).